A single sample is the source of the 21 T cell receptor beta chains below, sequenced in a study of T-cell reconstitution after alpha-beta-depleted transplantation in children. Unique molecular identifiers were incorporated during preparation of the TCRbeta library. TCRdb ran MiXCR on the PCR reads and lists one entry per CDR3 protein. Among 200,000 to 300,000 distinct CDR3 sequences listed, just under 8.5% were seen once. Specimen: PBMCs, mostly from graft donor cells, collected 180 days after TCRalphabeta/CD19-depleted stem cell transplant. The receptor set was obtained from a male patient aged 10 to 17 who had a stem cell transplant for acute lymphoblastic leukemia, so the T cells may come from the graft donor.

This clonotype was detected ten times or more. This chain uses TRBV6-1 with TRBJ2-5; 10 bases line up with TRBD2. The J segment lost 8 bases and the V segment lost 4 bases, leaving 13 bases of the junction unmatched. This CDR3 is built from 16 residues. Germline V gives CDR1 MNHNS, CDR2 SASEGT. DNA of the CDR3: TGTGCCAGCAGTGCGACAGCTAGCGGGGGCGCGGGAACCCAGTACTTC. Protein: CASSATASGGAGTQYF.

This clonotype was seen repeatedly, ten times or more. The rearrangement uses TRBV12-3 or TRBV12-4 and TRBJ1-5; 7 bases align to TRBD1. The V and J ends lost 1 base and 3 bases, in that order; junction bases with no gene match: 12. The CDR3 sequence is 18 residues long. The CDR3 DNA reads as TGTGCCAGCAGTTTAGGGGGACAGAGACGCGGGTACAATCAGCCCCAGCATTTT. Protein product: CASSLGGQRRGYNQPQHF.

J is TRBJ2-7 and V is TRBV5-6; perhaps TRBD1 as D (6 bases). Germline loops: CDR1 SGHDT, CDR2 YYEEEE. V lost 6 bases, J lost 5 bases, and 21 bases lay in between. The CDR3 is 15 amino acids. The CDR3 DNA follows: TGTGCCAGCACCTCTGGCGGCAGGGGAAGCCACGAGCAGTACTTC. This codes for CASTSGGRGSHEQYF.

This clonotype was recorded many times. The J gene is TRBJ1-5, the V gene TRBV12-3 or TRBV12-4; 9 nucleotides align to TRBD1. The CDR3 loop spans 16 amino acids. V shed 3 bases, J shed 12 bases, and the junction held 15 bases outside the gene matches. The CDR3 DNA reads TGTGCCAGCAGTTTCTGGGGGGACAGGGCCTCCGAGGGCCAGCATTTT. Translated, it gives CASSFWGDRASEGQHF.

Notes on this clonotype: This sequence may be a read error, since a much larger clone differs from it by one base. The conserved final phenylalanine or tryptophan is absent from the CDR3, which likely points to a read error. The chain joins TRBV6-1 to TRBJ1-5; D call uncertain. Germline V gene data show CDR1 as MNHNS and CDR2 as SASEGT. CDR3 length: 14 residues. Trimming left V 6 bases short and J 0 bases short, with 9 bases between. The DNA for the CDR3 is TGTGCCAGCAGGGAGAGATCTAGCAATCAGCCCCAGCATTTA. Protein product: CASRERSSNQPQHL.

This clonotype was recorded many times. The chain couples TRBV5-6 to TRBJ2-7; TRBD1 matches at 11 bases. This CDR3 spans 14 amino acids. Per germline, CDR1 SGHDT and CDR2 YYEEEE. V gave up 3 bases and J gave up 2 bases; unmatched junction bases: 1. Written as DNA, the CDR3 is TGTGCCAGCAGCTGGGGACAGGGGGCCTACGAGCAGTACTTC. Protein product: CASSWGQGAYEQYF.

This clonotype has at least ten counts. The chain is built from TRBV29-1 and TRBJ1-1, with D perhaps TRBD1 (6 bases). This CDR3 region has 13 residues. V was shortened by 4 bases and J by 5 bases, with 14 bases between the two germline ends. Germline V gives CDR1 SQVTM, CDR2 ANQGSEA. CDR3 sequence reads: CSVVPQRGTEAFF. As DNA, the CDR3 is TGCAGCGTTGTACCTCAGAGGGGGACTGAAGCTTTCTTT.

This clonotype has ten or more counts. The chain employs TRBV28 and TRBJ2-6; 7 bases match TRBD2. After removal of 6 bases from V and 5 bases from J, the junction contained 10 bases not matched to a gene. Per the germline V gene, CDR1 is MDHEN and CDR2 is SYDVKM. This CDR3 is built from 16 residues. CDR3 amino acids: CASSGKGGRWANVLTF. In DNA, the CDR3 is TGTGCCAGCAGCGGAAAGGGCGGGAGATGGGCCAACGTCCTGACTTTC.

The table lists this clonotype with many counts. J is TRBJ2-1 and V is TRBV20-1; TRBD2 is a possible D gene (6 bases). V lost 6 bases to trimming and J lost 8 bases, with 14 bases between them. This CDR3 region has 12 residues. Germline V gene sequence: CDR1 DFQATT, CDR2 SNEGSKA (reference sequence). The CDR3 nucleotides read TGCAGTGCCAACGACTGGAGGGATGAGCAGTTCTTC. Its translation is CSANDWRDEQFF.

This clonotype was detected many times. The rearrangement links TRBV6-5 to TRBJ2-5; TRBD1 agrees at 7 bases. J lost 10 bases, V lost 2 bases, and 16 bases had no gene match. Per the germline V gene, CDR1 is MNHEY and CDR2 is SVGAGI. CDR3 length: 16 amino acids. The CDR3: CASSYRTGARPRDQYF. The DNA of the CDR3 is TGTGCCAGCAGTTACAGGACAGGAGCACGGCCTAGGGACCAGTACTTC.

The sample holds many counts of this clonotype. The chain employs TRBV10-2 and TRBJ2-7; no clear D. Trimming cost V 7 bases and J 7 bases, with 8 bases left between them. This CDR3 has 10 residues. Germline CDR1 is WSHSY and CDR2 is SAAADI. CDR3 in amino acids: CASISEEQYF. The CDR3 bases are TGCGCCAGCATTTCGGAAGAGCAGTACTTC.

In regard to this clonotype: Possible read error: a much larger clone is one base away. The CDR3 region is CASSLEGGAKYF. The CDR3 coding sequence is TGTGCCAGCAGCTTAGAAGGGGGGGCCAAGTACTTC. V is TRBV11-2 and J is TRBJ2-5; weak D call: TRBD2 (7 bases). The CDR3 contains 12 residues. Trimming cost V 0 bases and J 12 bases, with 11 bases left between them. CDR1 and CDR2 from the germline V gene are SGHAT and FQNNGV.

This clonotype came up many times. The chain recombines TRBV9 with TRBJ2-3, with D uncertain. CDR3 length equals 11 residues. Trimming left V 2 bases short and J 4 bases short, with 2 bases between. Germline V CDR1 and CDR2: SGDLS, YYNGEE. The CDR3: CASSVPDTQYF. The CDR3 bases are TGTGCCAGCAGCGTGCCAGATACGCAGTATTTT. Filled out from reference TRBV9 and TRBJ2-3, the complete variable domain reads DSGVTQTPKHLITATGQRVTLRCSPRSGDLSVYWYQQSLDQGLQFLIQYYNGEERAKGNILERFSAQQFPDLHSELNLSSLELGDSALYFCASSVPDTQYFGPGTRLTVL.

Many counts were recorded for this clonotype. The chain couples TRBV7-6 to TRBJ1-6; 10 nucleotides agree with TRBD1. Germline values: CDR1 SGHVS, CDR2 FNYEAQ. V was clipped by 3 bases and J by 10 bases; unmatched bases: 6. The CDR3 consists of 15 residues. CDR3 protein: CASSFLTGGRSPLHF. The CDR3 coding sequence is TGTGCCAGCAGCTTCTTGACAGGGGGCCGGTCACCCCTCCACTTT.

This chain connects TRBV7-9 to TRBJ1-5; 8 nucleotides match TRBD1. CDR3 size: 15 residues. The J segment lost 4 bases and the V segment lost 5 bases, leaving 7 bases of the junction unmatched. CDR1 SEHNR and CDR2 FQNEAQ come from the germline V gene (reference sequence). The CDR3 DNA reads TGTGCCAGCAGCCACTCAGGGGGCGCGAATCAGCCCCAGCATTTT. Protein sequence: CASSHSGGANQPQHF.

This clonotype has at least ten counts. The chain is built from TRBV5-1 and TRBJ2-3; D not certain. The CDR3 contains 14 residues. V lost 4 bases and J lost 6, with 15 bases in between. CDR1 and CDR2 (germline): SGHRS, YFSETQ. The CDR3 loop reads CASSPAGPMDTQYF. The CDR3 DNA sequence: TGCGCCAGCAGCCCGGCCGGTCCTATGGATACGCAGTATTTT.

For this clonotype: A much bigger clone sits one base away, suggesting this may be a read error. This rearrangement joins TRBV28 to TRBJ2-2; TRBD2 matches 13 bases. From germline, CDR1 is MDHEN and CDR2 SYDVKM. V lost 5 bases to trimming and J lost 6 bases; unmatched junction nucleotides: 9. This CDR3 is 17 amino acids long. CDR3 region: CASSPTSGRLNAGELFF. The CDR3 DNA reads as TGTGCCAGCAGTCCGACTAGCGGGAGGCTTAACGCCGGGGAGCTGTTTTTT.

This clonotype has ten or more counts. This chain connects TRBV12-3 or TRBV12-4 to TRBJ2-2; no clear D. The CDR3 length is 12 residues. Trimming stripped 7 bases from V and 1 base from J, with 4 bases between. The CDR3 sequence: CASTENTGELFF. DNA of the CDR3: TGTGCCAGCACGGAGAACACCGGGGAGCTGTTTTTT.

This clonotype was counted many times. The chain couples TRBV19 to TRBJ2-5; TRBD2 might be the D (6 bases). Trimming cost V 6 bases and J 2 bases, with 19 bases left between them. This CDR3 has 16 amino acids. In germline, CDR1 is LNHDA, CDR2 SQIVND (reference sequence). CDR3 sequence (DNA): TGTGCCAGTAGCCTCATCGGTCCCGGGGGTCAAGAGACCCAGTACTTC. Its protein product is CASSLIGPGGQETQYF. The full variable domain, with the rest looked up from reference TRBV19 and TRBJ2-5, is DGGITQSPKYLFRKEGQNVTLSCEQNLNHDAMYWYRQDPGQGLRLIYYSQIVNDFQKGDIAEGYSVSREKKESFPLTVTSAQKNPTAFYLCASSLIGPGGQETQYFGPGTRLLVL.

This clonotype was recorded at least ten times. The V call is TRBV6-2 or TRBV6-3, the J call TRBJ2-3; 7 bases line up with TRBD1. The germline V gene encodes CDR1 MNHEY and CDR2 SVGEGT. The CDR3 contains 20 residues. Germline trimming cut 4 bases from V and 3 bases from J; bases unmatched to any gene: 22. The CDR3 DNA follows: TGTGCCAGCAGTTTACGACGGAGTTACCCAGACAGGGTGAAAACAGATACGCAGTATTTT. The encoded protein is CASSLRRSYPDRVKTDTQYF.

This clonotype was counted many times. The V gene is TRBV25-1, the J gene TRBJ2-6, with D possibly matching TRBD2 (5 bases). The CDR3 runs 18 residues. V was cut by 5 bases and J by 3 bases, with 20 bases left in between. Germline CDR1 is MGHDK and CDR2 is SYGVNS. CDR3: CASSPKGLSGLGANVLTF. For the CDR3, the DNA is TGTGCCAGCAGTCCCAAAGGACTTTCTGGTCTTGGGGCCAACGTCCTGACTTTC.